The sequence of this TCR beta chain was determined in a study of Ad26.COV2.S vaccination and SARS-CoV-2 variants. Treatment: roughly 19 received Ad26.COV2.S at low or high dose, single or two shots; a few received placebo; per-sample allocation not given. Collection of the samples took place on day 63 after the first injection of vaccine or placebo. Concerning this clone itself: Its antigen remains unknown.

J was trimmed by 6 bases and V by 4 bases; bases with no gene match: 2. Germline assignment: CDR1 SGHDN and CDR2 FVKESK. This CDR3 spans 12 amino acids. Broader study findings: In vaccinated individuals, spike-specific CD8+ and CD4+ T cell responses reportedly displayed substantial breadth.

Here immunoSEQ multiplex PCR was the method, and the copy in TCRdb shows in-frame clones only, minus some. Of about 350,000 clones in the sample, 88% were seen once. This clonotype was obtained from a person aged 18 to 65 who received the Ad26.COV2.S COVID-19 vaccine or a placebo. The sequenced sample was peripheral blood, obtained in a trial of Ad26.COV2.S vaccine versus placebo. The V and J genes are TRBV14 and TRBJ2-7; 8 nucleotides line up with TRBD1. The CDR3 nucleotides read TGTGCCAGCAGCCCGGACAGGGTCGAGCAGTACTTC. Protein: CASSPDRVEQYF. Supplemented by reference TRBV14 and TRBJ2-7, the full variable domain reads EAGVTQFPSHSVIEKGQTVTLRCDPISGHDNLYWYRRVMGKEIKFLLHFVKESKQDESGMPNNRFLAERTGGTYSTLKVQPAELEDSGVYFCASSPDRVEQYFGPGTRLTVT.